These T cell receptor beta chains were read from a single sample in a study of shared clonotypes between healthy human individuals. Profiled with immunoSEQ multiplex PCR; TCRdb holds only in-frame clones, not every one. The sample consists of some 2,100,000 clones, about 94% of them appearing once. Material: naive CD4+ T cells sorted from blood. The receptors were sampled from a man between 18 and 29 years old in good health. Each CDR3 is given with its conserved first and last residue. Fields, in order: J gene, CDR3 length, clone size, D gene, V gene, CDR3 DNA, CDR3 protein. A D gene is named only where the DNA matches it firmly. Clone size appears in some rows only: once, few, many, or a class for an expanded clone.

>TRBJ2-3|12|once|TRBD2|TRBV29-1
TGCAGCGTAGAAAAGCGGGATGATACGCAGTATTTT
CSVEKRDDTQYF
>TRBJ2-3|14|.|.|TRBV19
TGTGCCAGTAGTAGGGTCGTGAGCACAGATACGCAGTATTTT
CASSRVVSTDTQYF
>TRBJ2-3|13|.|.|TRBV11-3
TGTGCCAGCAGCTTAGGGGTCACAGATACGCAGTATTTT
CASSLGVTDTQYF
>TRBJ1-3|15|.|.|TRBV4-1
TGCGCCAGCAGCCAAGAGGGGGCATCTGGAAACACCATATATTTT
CASSQEGASGNTIYF
>TRBJ1-2|16|.|TRBD1|TRBV15
TGTGCCACCAGCAGAGGGGGGACAGCAGTGGACTATGGCTACACCTTC
CATSRGGTAVDYGYTF
>TRBJ1-1|14|.|.|TRBV25-1
TGTGCCAGCAGTCCGGGACAATCGAACACTGAAGCTTTCTTT
CASSPGQSNTEAFF
>TRBJ1-2|13|.|.|TRBV28
TGTGCCAGCAGTTTTAGGGGCACCTATGGCTACACCTTC
CASSFRGTYGYTF
>TRBJ1-4|16|.|.|TRBV4-1
TGCGCCAGCAGCCAAGGGGCTCTAGGACAGAATGAAAAACTGTTTTTT
CASSQGALGQNEKLFF
>TRBJ2-7|18|.|TRBD1|TRBV15
TGTGCCACCAGCAGAGATCTGGGACAGGGCATATATCACTACGAGCAGTACTTC
CATSRDLGQGIYHYEQYF
>TRBJ1-1|14|.|TRBD1|TRBV6-5
TGTGCCAGCAGTTACGAGACAGGGGGCACTGAAGCTTTCTTT
CASSYETGGTEAFF
>TRBJ1-1|14|.|.|TRBV19
TGTGCCAGTACCCTTAGGGCGGGGAGCACTGAAGCTTTCTTT
CASTLRAGSTEAFF
>TRBJ2-7|15|.|TRBD1|TRBV7-6
TGTGCCAGCAGCTTAGGGACAGGATATTCCTACGAGCAGTACTTC
CASSLGTGYSYEQYF
>TRBJ2-2|14|.|.|TRBV15
TGTGCCACCAGCAGAGATCGGCAGGACGGGGAGCTGTTTTTT
CATSRDRQDGELFF
>TRBJ1-4|15|.|TRBD1|TRBV7-2
TGTGCCAGCAGCGAGAGGGGGCATACTAATGAAAAACTGTTTTTT
CASSERGHTNEKLFF
>TRBJ2-2|15|.|TRBD1|TRBV7-3
TGTGCCAGCAGCCCGACAGGGGAGATCGGCGGGGAGCTGTTTTTT
CASSPTGEIGGELFF
>TRBJ2-5|13|.|TRBD1|TRBV29-1
TGCAGCGTCGTCGGGACAGGGCAAGAGACCCAGTACTTC
CSVVGTGQETQYF
>TRBJ1-1|14|.|.|TRBV6-5
TGTGCCAGCAGTCATCGACAGGCGGGCACTGAAGCTTTCTTT
CASSHRQAGTEAFF
>TRBJ1-6|14|.|.|TRBV7-8
TGTGCCAGCAGCTTCGGCAGGGAGAGGCGACCCCTCCACTTT
CASSFGRERRPLHF
>TRBJ1-1|13|.|.|TRBV18
TGTGCCAGCTCACCAAGGGATCCCCCAGGGGTTTTCTTT
CASSPRDPPGVFF
>TRBJ2-3|15|.|.|TRBV13
TGTGCCAGCAGCCCCACGGGCAGTTCCACAGATACGCAGTATTTT
CASSPTGSSTDTQYF
>TRBJ2-3|15|.|TRBD2|TRBV10-3
TGTGCCATCAGTGAACTAGCGGGAGTACAAGATACGCAGTATTTT
CAISELAGVQDTQYF
>TRBJ2-2|13|.|.|TRBV6-1
TGTGCCAGCAGTACCGGTCTGCTCGGGGAGCTGTTTTTT
CASSTGLLGELFF
>TRBJ2-3|14|.|.|TRBV7-9
TGTGCCAGCAGCAGAGGAGACGGGGGAGATACGCAGTATTTT
CASSRGDGGDTQYF
>TRBJ1-3|14|.|.|TRBV10-2
TGCGCCAGCAGTGTTTGGCCTACGGAAAACACCATATATTTT
CASSVWPTENTIYF
>TRBJ2-1|16|.|.|TRBV5-4
TGTGCCAGCAGCCGGACCTTCCTGAGCTCCTACAATGAGCAGTTCTTC
CASSRTFLSSYNEQFF
>TRBJ2-7|14|.|.|TRBV14
TGTGCCAGCAGCCTCCGGGACTTACCCTACGAGCAGTACTTC
CASSLRDLPYEQYF
>TRBJ2-2|16|.|TRBD2|TRBV11-3
TGTGCCAGCAGCTTAGTTAGCGGGAGAACCCTCGGGGAGCTGTTTTTT
CASSLVSGRTLGELFF
>TRBJ2-7|15|.|.|TRBV5-1
TGCGCCAGCAGCTTGGAAGGGGCGGAACCCTACGAGCAGTACTTC
CASSLEGAEPYEQYF
>TRBJ2-7|15|.|TRBD1|TRBV7-2
TGTGCCAGCAGCTCCCCGACAGGGGGCAATGGTGAGCAGTACTTC
CASSSPTGGNGEQYF
>TRBJ2-5|15|.|.|TRBV6-5
TGTGCCAGCAGTTACTCGTCTTCCCGCCAAGAGACCCAGTACTTC
CASSYSSSRQETQYF
>TRBJ1-1|15|.|TRBD1|TRBV7-2
TGTGCCAGCAGCATCGTGTCAGGGGGCGATACTGAAGCTTTCTTT
CASSIVSGGDTEAFF
>TRBJ2-7|14|.|TRBD2|TRBV10-3
TGTGCCATCAGTGAGCTTGCGGGAGCCTACGAGCAGTACTTC
CAISELAGAYEQYF
>TRBJ2-3|17|.|TRBD2|TRBV7-2
TGTGCCAGCAGCTTAGGTCTCCGGGAGGCCGTCGGAGATACGCAGTATTTT
CASSLGLREAVGDTQYF
>TRBJ1-3|16|.|.|TRBV5-4
TGTGCCAGCAGCTCCGGGGTGGGGCAGCTAGGAAACACCATATATTTT
CASSSGVGQLGNTIYF
>TRBJ1-5|13|.|.|TRBV7-2
TGTGCCAGCAGCTTTAGAGTGAATCAGCCCCAGCATTTT
CASSFRVNQPQHF
>TRBJ2-5|16|.|.|TRBV5-1
TGCGCCAGCAGCTTGGGTCAGGGCAGGCAACAAGAGACCCAGTACTTC
CASSLGQGRQQETQYF
>TRBJ1-5|14|.|TRBD1|TRBV30
TGTGCCTGGAGTGGCGGGACAGGGGATCAGCCCCAGCATTTT
CAWSGGTGDQPQHF
>TRBJ2-2|16|.|TRBD1|TRBV25-1
TGTGCCAGCAGTGACCCCCGACAGGGGGATTCCGGGGAGCTGTTTTTT
CASSDPRQGDSGELFF
>TRBJ2-1|17|.|.|TRBV11-1
TGTGCCAGCAGCTTAGCCGGGACCTCTCGATCCTACAATGAGCAGTTCTTC
CASSLAGTSRSYNEQFF
>TRBJ1-3|14|.|TRBD1|TRBV7-2
TGTGCCAGCCGACAGGGGGGGTCTGGAAACACCATATATTTT
CASRQGGSGNTIYF
>TRBJ2-1|16|.|.|TRBV15
TGTGCCACCAGCAGGCTCAGGGCAGGGTCCCCCAATGAGCAGTTCTTC
CATSRLRAGSPNEQFF
>TRBJ2-7|15|.|.|TRBV5-8
TGTGCCAGCAGCTCGGGACTCCCTGGCCCCTACGAGCAGTACTTC
CASSSGLPGPYEQYF
>TRBJ2-2|17|once|.|TRBV11-2
TGTGCCAGCAGCTTACTGTTGGGCGGACAGAGGACCGGGGAGCTGTTTTTT
CASSLLLGGQRTGELFF
>TRBJ1-1|14|.|TRBD1|TRBV29-1
TGCAGCGTTGTCCTCAGGGGGCAGGACACTGAAGCTTTCTTT
CSVVLRGQDTEAFF
>TRBJ1-4|15|.|.|TRBV6-1
TGTGCCAGCAGTGAAGGGGGGTTAACTAATGAAAAACTGTTTTTT
CASSEGGLTNEKLFF
>TRBJ2-7|14|.|TRBD1|TRBV6-1
TGTGCCAGCAGTCCGGGACAGGGTCTCAACGAGCAGTACTTC
CASSPGQGLNEQYF
>TRBJ1-6|16|.|TRBD1|TRBV18
TGTGCCAGCTCACTAGGACAGGGTGGGTTAAATTCACCCCTCCACTTT
CASSLGQGGLNSPLHF
>TRBJ2-3|13|.|.|TRBV18
TGTGCCAGCTCACCACCAGGCACAGATACGCAGTATTTT
CASSPPGTDTQYF
>TRBJ2-3|18|.|TRBD2|TRBV12-5
TGTGCTAGTGACCCCACTTTAGCGGGGGCCGTTAATTTAGATACGCAGTATTTT
CASDPTLAGAVNLDTQYF
>TRBJ2-4|18|.|.|TRBV19
TGTGCCAGTAGTATAGATCCTGGACAGAAACTAGCCAAAAACATTCAGTACTTC
CASSIDPGQKLAKNIQYF